The 20 T cell receptor beta chains listed next were all sequenced from one sample in a study of CD8+ T cells in alopecia areata. As the sequencing template, cDNA was produced by extracting RNA and reverse transcribing it. Sequencing used immunoSEQ multiplex PCR; TCRdb keeps in-frame clones, though not all of them. The table lists more than 200,000 clones, roughly 40% of them singletons. Treatment here: oral pan-JAK inhibitor, 5-10 mg twice daily. Sample: CD4+ T cells sorted from blood, taken around week 37, from a patient treated with tofacitinib. Receptors originate from a human donor with alopecia areata.

The chain employs TRBV28 and TRBJ2-5; D remains unclear. V was cut by 8 bases and J by 6 bases, with 13 bases left in between. Germline V gene lookup returns CDR1 MDHEN and CDR2 SYDVKM. This CDR3 contains 12 residues. CDR3: CASEQKGQTQYF. The CDR3 coding sequence is TGTGCCAGCGAGCAAAAGGGCCAGACCCAGTACTTC.

The table lists this clone with a few counts. The genes are TRBV14 and TRBJ2-1; the D is unclear. V shed 3 bases and J shed 6 bases, with 9 bases lying between them. The CDR3 spans 13 residues. Per the germline V gene, CDR1 is SGHDN and CDR2 is FVKESK. The chain's CDR3 is CASSHLGVNEQFF. Written as DNA, the CDR3 is TGTGCCAGCAGCCATTTGGGCGTCAATGAGCAGTTCTTC.

This rearrangement joins TRBV7-2 to TRBJ2-7; D is perhaps TRBD1 (6 bases). The CDR3 is made up of 13 amino acids. Trimming pared 7 bases from V and 4 bases from J, leaving 14 bases between. Germline V gene sequence: CDR1 SGHTA, CDR2 FQGNSA. The DNA of the CDR3 is TGTGCCAGCACCATCCGGGACACTTACGAGCAGTACTTC. Translating it yields CASTIRDTYEQYF.

V and J are TRBV11-2 and TRBJ2-1; a weak D match, TRBD1 (6 bases). The germline V gene has CDR1 SGHAT and CDR2 FQNNGV. V lost 3 bases and J lost 9, with 12 bases in between. The CDR3 spans 13 residues. The CDR3 protein is CASSFRQAIEQFF. The CDR3 coding sequence is TGTGCCAGCAGCTTCCGACAGGCCATTGAGCAGTTCTTC.

J is TRBJ1-3 and V is TRBV28, with D unclear. V was pared by 6 bases and J by 5 bases, with 14 bases between. The CDR3 contains 14 residues. Looked up from germline, CDR1 is MDHEN and CDR2 is SYDVKM. CDR3 sequence (DNA): TGTGCCAGCAGAAAACCGGGAGTTAGAAACACCATATATTTT. It specifies CASRKPGVRNTIYF.

V usage is TRBV20-1 and J usage is TRBJ2-1; no firm D call. Germline V gene lookup returns CDR1 DFQATT and CDR2 SNEGSKA (reference sequence). Trimming took 8 bases from V and 7 from J, leaving 6 bases between them. CDR3 length: 9 amino acids. CDR3 coding DNA: TGCAGTCCCCCGAATGAGCAGTTCTTC. It is translated as CSPPNEQFF.

This clone was counted many times. J is TRBJ2-1 and V is TRBV30, with 14 bases lining up with TRBD2. Germline CDR1 reads GTSNPN; CDR2 reads SVGIG (reference sequence). This CDR3 spans 14 amino acids. With 3 bases clipped from V and 15 bases from J, the junction kept 10 bases outside the gene matches. As DNA, the CDR3 is TGTGCCTGGAGGGGGACTAGCGGGAGTAGCCAGGTGTTCTTC. Its translation: CAWRGTSGSSQVFF.

The chain recombines TRBV18 with TRBJ1-1, with TRBD1 as a possible D gene (5 bases). Trimming left V 2 bases short and J 1 base short, with 8 bases between. There are 14 residues in the CDR3. Germline V gene data show CDR1 as KGHSH and CDR2 as LQKENI. The CDR3 is CASSPGTANTEAFF. The CDR3, as DNA: TGTGCCAGCTCACCAGGGACGGCGAACACTGAAGCTTTCTTT. Variable domain in full (rest from reference TRBV18 and TRBJ1-1): NAGVMQNPRHLVRRRGQEARLRCSPMKGHSHVYWYRQLPEEGLKFMVYLQKENIIDESGMPKERFSAEFPKEGPSILRIQQVVRGDSAAYFCASSPGTANTEAFFGQGTRLTVV.

CDR3 residues: CAWRGTGYNQPQHF. Here the CDR3 DNA reads TGTGCCTGGAGGGGGACAGGGTACAATCAGCCCCAGCATTTT. The rearrangement joins TRBV30 to TRBJ1-5, with 9 bases aligning to TRBD1. Germline V lookup: CDR1 GTSNPN, CDR2 SVGIG (reference sequence). This CDR3 has 14 amino acids. V shed 3 bases and J 3 bases; nucleotides not matched to a gene: 3.

The rearrangement uses TRBV29-1 and TRBJ2-7, with D perhaps assigned TRBD1 or TRBD2 (6 bases each). The CDR3 spans 14 residues. V lost 4 bases and J lost 5, with 18 bases in between. Germline assignment: CDR1 SQVTM and CDR2 ANQGSEA. The chain's CDR3 is CSVGPGGHRDEQYF. The CDR3 nucleotides are TGCAGCGTTGGGCCCGGGGGACACCGGGACGAGCAGTACTTC.

The rearrangement links TRBV7-2 to TRBJ2-1; D uncertain. V was pared by 3 bases and J by 4 bases, with 10 bases between. In germline, CDR1 is SGHTA, CDR2 FQGNSA. This CDR3 has 14 residues. CDR3: CASSFWVEYNEQFF. Written as DNA, the CDR3 is TGTGCCAGCAGCTTTTGGGTGGAGTACAATGAGCAGTTCTTC.

The table lists this clone with a few counts. V gene TRBV2 combines with J gene TRBJ1-5, with D possibly being TRBD1 (5 bases). This CDR3 region has 13 residues. Germline V CDR1 and CDR2: SNHLY, FYNNEI. V shed 3 bases and J shed 4 bases, with 7 bases lying between them. As DNA, the CDR3 is TGTGCCAGCAGTGACAGGGAGAATCAGCCCCAGCATTTT. Translating gives CASSDRENQPQHF.

CDR3 amino acids: CASSLHMNTEAFF. CDR3 DNA sequence: TGTGCCAGCAGCCTACATATGAACACTGAAGCTTTCTTT. J is TRBJ1-1 and V is TRBV9; no reliable D call. Germline CDR1 SGDLS, CDR2 YYNGEE. The germline V and J ends were trimmed by 4 bases and 0 bases, with 7 bases remaining between them. CDR3 length: 13 amino acids. Filled out from reference TRBV9 and TRBJ1-1, the complete variable domain reads DSGVTQTPKHLITATGQRVTLRCSPRSGDLSVYWYQQSLDQGLQFLIQYYNGEERAKGNILERFSAQQFPDLHSELNLSSLELGDSALYFCASSLHMNTEAFFGQGTRLTVV.

The chain employs TRBV18 and TRBJ2-7, with 7 bases fitting TRBD1. Germline values: CDR1 KGHSH, CDR2 LQKENI. The CDR3 spans 16 residues. Trimming cost V 3 bases and J 2 bases; bases outside gene matches: 10. The CDR3 sequence is CASSPWNPGQTYEQYF. In nucleotides, the CDR3 is TGTGCCAGCTCACCTTGGAACCCGGGACAGACCTACGAGCAGTACTTC.

CDR3 sequence: CSAHLTYEQYF. CDR3 in DNA: TGCAGTGCTCATCTTACCTACGAGCAGTACTTC. The V and J genes are TRBV20-1 and TRBJ2-7, with D uncertain. Per germline, CDR1 DFQATT and CDR2 SNEGSKA (reference sequence). This CDR3 has 11 residues. The germline V and J ends were trimmed by 5 bases and 2 bases, with 7 bases remaining between them.

This clone was seen only a few times. The chain carries TRBV4-1 and TRBJ2-1; TRBD1 is a possible D gene (6 bases). This CDR3 comprises 15 residues. Per germline, CDR1 MGHRA and CDR2 YSYEKL. V shed 3 bases and J shed 6 bases, with 15 bases lying between them. CDR3 residues: CASSQPRGLRNEQFF. The CDR3 region has the DNA TGCGCCAGCAGCCAGCCAAGGGGGTTGCGCAATGAGCAGTTCTTC.

The chain carries TRBV14 and TRBJ2-2, with D unresolved. Germline V lookup: CDR1 SGHDN, CDR2 FVKESK. The CDR3 is 14 amino acids. V dropped 3 bases and J dropped 5 bases, with 10 bases sitting between them. The CDR3 DNA reads as TGTGCCAGCAGCCATCGAACCGGGACCGGGGAGCTGTTTTTT. The encoded protein is CASSHRTGTGELFF.

The chain couples TRBV4-1 to TRBJ2-1; 8 nucleotides agree with TRBD2. In germline, CDR1 is MGHRA, CDR2 YSYEKL. The CDR3 covers 15 residues. Germline trimming cut 3 bases from V and 3 bases from J; bases unmatched to any gene: 4. The CDR3 reads CASSHRGGDYNEQFF. CDR3 DNA sequence: TGCGCCAGCAGCCACCGGGGGGGGGACTACAATGAGCAGTTCTTC.

This clone has ten or more counts. The rearrangement joins TRBV11-2 to TRBJ2-3; tentative D call: TRBD1 (5 bases). The ends were cut back, 1 base at V and 9 bases at J, with 11 bases in the middle. Germline CDR1 is SGHAT and CDR2 is FQNNGV. The CDR3 runs 13 residues. CDR3 region: CASSLAQGQTQYF. Written as DNA, the CDR3 is TGTGCCAGCAGCTTAGCGCAGGGCCAGACGCAGTATTTT.

This clone was detected only a few times. This sequence joins TRBV7-9 and TRBJ1-2; tentatively, D is TRBD1 (5 bases). Between the trimmed V and J ends, which lost 0 bases and 8 bases, there was a span of 10 bases. This CDR3 is 13 amino acids long. Germline V gene sequence: CDR1 SEHNR, CDR2 FQNEAQ (reference sequence). The CDR3 here is CASSLAQGGGYTF. The CDR3 DNA reads TGTGCCAGCAGCTTAGCGCAGGGTGGCGGCTACACCTTC.